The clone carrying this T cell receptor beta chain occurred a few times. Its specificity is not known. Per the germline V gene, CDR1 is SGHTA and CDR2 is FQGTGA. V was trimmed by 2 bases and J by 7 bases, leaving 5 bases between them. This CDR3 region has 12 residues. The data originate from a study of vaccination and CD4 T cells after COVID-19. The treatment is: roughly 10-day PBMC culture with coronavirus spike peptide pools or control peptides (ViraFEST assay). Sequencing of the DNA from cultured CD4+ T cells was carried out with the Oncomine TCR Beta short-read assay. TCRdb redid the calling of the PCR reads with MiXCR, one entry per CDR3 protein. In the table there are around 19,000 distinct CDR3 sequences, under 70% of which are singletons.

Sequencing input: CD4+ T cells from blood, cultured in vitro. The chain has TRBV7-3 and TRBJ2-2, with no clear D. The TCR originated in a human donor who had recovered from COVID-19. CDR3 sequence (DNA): TGTGCCAGCAGCTTAGCGAACGGGGAGCTGTTTTTT. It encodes CASSLANGELFF.